The following is a TCR beta chain sequence with its context. The record originates from a study of blood T cells in healthy people across ages. V dropped 4 bases and J dropped 3; count of bases not matched to a gene: 7. This CDR3 has 14 residues. The V gene's germline CDR1 is DFQATT and CDR2 SNEGSKA (reference sequence). The authors ran a second PCR of about 7 to 12 cycles using a sample-barcoded 5' primer and a J-beta primer mix. TCRdb re-derived calls from the 5' RACE reads in MiXCR, one entry per CDR3 protein. The sample has hundreds of thousands of distinct CDR3 sequences; approximately 25% are singletons. The same sample was also studied in work on T cells of mothers and their children.

This clonotype was obtained from a boy aged 5-17 years in good health. V and J are TRBV20-1 and TRBJ2-3; TRBD1 aligns across 7 bases. Sequenced input: blood. The CDR3 nucleotides are TGCAGTGCTAATAAACAGGGGTGGACAGATACGCAGTATTTT. It codes for CSANKQGWTDTQYF.